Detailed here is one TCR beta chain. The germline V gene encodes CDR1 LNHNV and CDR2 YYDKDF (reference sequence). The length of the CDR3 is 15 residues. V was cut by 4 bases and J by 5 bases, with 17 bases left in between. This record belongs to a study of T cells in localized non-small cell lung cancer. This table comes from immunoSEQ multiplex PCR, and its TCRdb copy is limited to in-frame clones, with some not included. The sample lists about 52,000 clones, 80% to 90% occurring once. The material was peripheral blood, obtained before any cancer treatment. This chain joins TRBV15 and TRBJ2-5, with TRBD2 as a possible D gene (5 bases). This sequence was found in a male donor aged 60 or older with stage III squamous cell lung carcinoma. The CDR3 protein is CATSIDYRGSETQYF. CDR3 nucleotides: TGTGCCACCAGCATAGACTACAGAGGATCGGAGACCCAGTACTTC.